What follows are 23 T cell receptor beta chains derived from one specimen sequenced in a study of cytomegalovirus exposure and HLA in healthy donors. The PCR was carried out with 60 Vbeta primers and 13 Jbeta primers. Profiled with immunoSEQ multiplex PCR; TCRdb holds only in-frame clones, not every one. Among fewer than 200,000 clones listed, about 82% were seen once. Sequencing input: PBMCs. The receptor set was obtained from a woman aged 18-29 years in good health and CMV-seronegative.

V gene TRBV6-1 combines with J gene TRBJ2-7, with TRBD1 matching 12 bases. Germline V gene data show CDR1 as MNHNS and CDR2 as SASEGT. The trim removed 2 bases at V and 4 bases at J, leaving 12 bases unmatched. The CDR3 runs 18 residues. The CDR3 DNA follows: TGTGCCAGCAGTGAAACCTTCTCCGGGACAGGGGGCAAGTACGAGCAGTACTTC. Translated, it gives CASSETFSGTGGKYEQYF.

Here the CDR3 reads CASSDPAGVDTQYF. DNA for the CDR3: TGTGCCAGCAGTGACCCAGCGGGAGTAGATACGCAGTATTTT. This chain connects TRBV2 to TRBJ2-3; TRBD2 matches 8 bases. Germline-derived CDR1 and CDR2 are SNHLY and FYNNEI. The CDR3 length is 14 residues. Trimming took 3 bases from V and 5 from J; bases not matched to a gene: 4.

V usage is TRBV28 and J usage is TRBJ1-2; D is unclear. CDR1 is MDHEN, CDR2 SYDVKM, per germline. CDR3 length equals 12 residues. Trimming shortened V by 4 bases and J by 8 bases, and 11 bases separated the two germline ends. CDR3 bases: TGTGCCAGCAGTTCCGCTCTCGGGGGCTACACCTTC. Translated: CASSSALGGYTF.

This clone has a single count. V is TRBV12-5 and J is TRBJ2-3; D may be TRBD2 (6 bases). Germline CDR1 and CDR2: LGHNT and FRNRAP. The CDR3 totals 15 residues. Trimming left V 6 bases short and J 4 bases short, with 17 bases between. DNA for the CDR3: TGTGCTAGTGGCGCGACTAGAGGCGAGTCAGATACGCAGTATTTT. Protein sequence: CASGATRGESDTQYF.

The chain is built from TRBV30 and TRBJ2-5, with D tentatively TRBD2 (5 bases). Judging by the DNA end, TRBJ2-7 fits better; the J call may be wrong. CDR1 GTSNPN and CDR2 SVGIG come from the germline V gene (reference sequence). The CDR3 runs to 13 residues. The CDR3 sequence is CAWSDGVSYEQYF. CDR3 nucleotides: TGTGCCTGGAGTGACGGGGTCTCCTACGAGCAGTACTTC.

This chain joins TRBV30 and TRBJ2-7; the D is unclear. The CDR3 has 11 amino acids. In germline, CDR1 is GTSNPN, CDR2 SVGIG (reference sequence). Trimming left V 5 bases short and J 3 bases short, with 8 bases between. CDR3 region: CAWGDGYEQYF. In DNA, the CDR3 is TGTGCCTGGGGAGACGGCTACGAGCAGTACTTC.

The chain employs TRBV4-1 and TRBJ1-4; no clear D. The V and J ends lost 0 bases and 5 bases respectively, with 19 bases between them. The CDR3 totals 18 residues. Germline V gene lookup returns CDR1 MGHRA and CDR2 YSYEKL. The CDR3 protein is CASSQDFGRVFSNEKLFF. CDR3 sequence (DNA): TGCGCCAGCAGCCAAGATTTCGGCCGGGTATTCTCCAATGAAAAACTGTTTTTT.

This clone came up a few times. CDR3 sequence: CASSALQGQETQYF. The CDR3 bases are TGTGCCAGCAGTGCTCTCCAGGGACAAGAGACCCAGTACTTC. V gene TRBV6-1 combines with J gene TRBJ2-5, with D possibly being TRBD1 (5 bases). From germline, CDR1 is MNHNS and CDR2 SASEGT. The CDR3 runs 14 residues. The V end lost 4 bases, the J end lost 2 bases, and 11 bases lay between the germline ends.

The chain uses TRBV28 and TRBJ2-1; D possibly corresponds to TRBD1 (6 bases). The V and J ends lost 3 bases and 9 bases respectively, with 15 bases between them. This CDR3 is 14 amino acids long. The V gene's germline CDR1 is MDHEN and CDR2 SYDVKM. CDR3: CASSFYRESGEQFF. The CDR3 DNA is TGTGCCAGCAGTTTTTACAGGGAATCCGGTGAGCAGTTCTTC.

V usage is TRBV28 and J usage is TRBJ2-2; D is uncertain. This CDR3 is 13 amino acids long. Trimming took off 3 bases at V and 4 bases at J, with 6 bases between the two ends. Germline CDR1 and CDR2: MDHEN and SYDVKM. Here the CDR3 DNA reads TGTGCCAGCAGTTTCAGTATCACCGGGGAGCTGTTTTTT. This gives the protein CASSFSITGELFF.

This clone was seen a handful of times. This chain uses TRBV18 with TRBJ2-7; D perhaps matches TRBD1 (6 bases). V lost 6 bases, J lost 2 bases, and 11 bases lay in between. The CDR3 runs to 13 residues. The germline V gene encodes CDR1 KGHSH and CDR2 LQKENI. The CDR3: CASSPGEPYEQYF. CDR3 bases: TGTGCCAGCTCTCCAGGGGAGCCCTACGAGCAGTACTTC.

V and J are TRBV2 and TRBJ2-5; 10 nucleotides agree with TRBD1. The V gene's germline CDR1 is SNHLY and CDR2 FYNNEI. The CDR3 length is 15 residues. The J segment lost 5 bases and the V segment lost 5 bases, leaving 8 bases of the junction unmatched. CDR3 sequence (DNA): TGTGCCAGCAGTCGGGACAGGGGCGGAGAGGAGACCCAGTACTTC. Translated: CASSRDRGGEETQYF.

Concerning this clone itself: The germline gene is not matched at one end of the junction; a read error may be the cause. The J gene is TRBJ2-5, the V gene TRBV7-9, with 10 bases aligning to TRBD2. Germline lookup yields CDR1 SEHNR and CDR2 FQNEAQ (reference sequence). This CDR3 contains 14 residues. CDR3: CSSSLAGGQETQYF. DNA for the CDR3: TGTTCCAGCAGCTTAGCGGGGGGCCAAGAGACCCAGTACTTC.

The V gene is TRBV7-8, the J gene TRBJ2-5, with 7 bases fitting TRBD2. V lost 2 bases, J lost 1 base, and 1 base stayed unmatched. The CDR3 is made up of 14 amino acids. The germline V gene has CDR1 SGHVS and CDR2 FQNEAQ. The chain's CDR3 is CASSLWGGQETQYF. CDR3 in DNA: TGTGCCAGCAGCTTATGGGGGGGCCAAGAGACCCAGTACTTC.

The rearrangement joins TRBV10-1 to TRBJ1-2; D ambiguous. The CDR3 consists of 12 residues. V dropped 4 bases and J dropped 8 bases, with 11 bases sitting between them. Germline lookup yields CDR1 WNHNN and CDR2 SYGVQD (reference sequence). The CDR3 coding sequence is TGCGCCAGCAGTGTTTTCGAGAGAGGCTACACCTTC. Residues: CASSVFERGYTF.

The V gene is TRBV7-2, the J gene TRBJ2-1; a possible D gene is TRBD2 (6 bases). V dropped 5 bases and J dropped 6 bases, with 11 bases sitting between them. The germline V gene encodes CDR1 SGHTA and CDR2 FQGNSA. The CDR3 extends over 13 amino acids. The CDR3 sequence: CASSRRLGNEQFF. The CDR3 region has the DNA TGTGCCAGCAGCCGGCGACTAGGCAATGAGCAGTTCTTC.

The chain employs TRBV29-1 and TRBJ2-5; TRBD2 agrees at 11 bases. The DNA end is more similar to TRBJ2-7, so the J call may be wrong. CDR3 length: 15 residues. Germline loops: CDR1 SQVTM, CDR2 ANQGSEA. The CDR3 DNA reads as TGCAGCGTTGAAGATGCCGCTAGCGGGAGGTACGAGCAGTACTTC. Translated: CSVEDAASGRYEQYF.

Note on this clone: A junction boundary mismatches the germline segment, possibly from a read error. The chain couples TRBV7-7 to TRBJ2-5; tentative D call: TRBD2 (5 bases). The CDR3 has 15 amino acids. The germline V gene encodes CDR1 SSHAT and CDR2 FNYEAQ (reference sequence). The CDR3 sequence: CASSLGQEGGETQYF. Written as DNA, the CDR3 is TGTGCTAGCAGCTTAGGTCAGGAAGGCGGGGAGACCCAGTACTTC.

This sequence joins TRBV12-5 and TRBJ2-5, with D possibly TRBD1 on 6 matching bases. V was pared by 4 bases and J by 6 bases, with 24 bases between. CDR3 length: 17 residues. Germline-derived CDR1 and CDR2 are LGHNT and FRNRAP. The CDR3 loop is CASGSAITGPTSKTQYF. In DNA form, the CDR3 reads TGTGCTAGTGGTTCAGCCATAACAGGGCCGACTTCAAAGACCCAGTACTTC. The variable domain in full, with the rest retrieved from reference TRBV12-5 and TRBJ2-5, is DARVTQTPRHKVTEMGQEVTMRCQPILGHNTVFWYRQTMMQGLELLAYFRNRAPLDDSGMPKDRFSAEMPDATLATLKIQPSEPRDSAVYFCASGSAITGPTSKTQYFGPGTRLLVL.

The chain recombines TRBV27 with TRBJ2-2, with D uncertain. Per germline, CDR1 MNHEY and CDR2 SMNVEV (reference sequence). V was cut by 11 bases and J by 1 base, with 11 bases left in between. The CDR3 loop spans 13 amino acids. CDR3 loop: CAAARKNTGELFF. In DNA, the CDR3 is TGTGCCGCGGCCCGGAAGAACACCGGGGAGCTGTTTTTT.

This clone was seen more than once but under ten times. V gene TRBV11-2 combines with J gene TRBJ2-3, with D hard to call. The length of the CDR3 is 13 residues. The V end was cut by 3 bases, the J end by 3 bases, with 7 bases between. Germline-derived CDR1 and CDR2 are SGHAT and FQNNGV. Written as DNA, the CDR3 is TGTGCCAGCAGCTTCTCTCCGACAGATACGCAGTATTTT. The encoded protein is CASSFSPTDTQYF.

The chain joins TRBV27 to TRBJ1-5; TRBD1 is a possible D gene (6 bases). The CDR3 has 18 residues. In germline, CDR1 is MNHEY, CDR2 SMNVEV (reference sequence). V lost 10 bases and J lost 0, with 25 bases in between. The CDR3 nucleotides are TGTGCCACTCCAACAGTCACCGGGGGGCCCTATAGCAATCAGCCCCAGCATTTT. Translation gives CATPTVTGGPYSNQPQHF.

The V gene is TRBV29-1, the J gene TRBJ2-1; D possibly corresponds to TRBD2 (6 bases). This CDR3 contains 13 residues. The V and J ends lost 6 bases and 10 bases respectively, with 19 bases between them. Germline V gene data show CDR1 as SQVTM and CDR2 as ANQGSEA. The CDR3 loop reads CSVRDFGISEQFF. CDR3 coding DNA: TGCAGCGTCCGGGACTTCGGAATATCGGAGCAGTTCTTC.